What follows describes a single TCR beta chain. The data derive from a study of blood T cell repertoires in COVID-19. As for the study in general: Both acute and convalescent COVID-19 samples were obtained from the United States, Italy and Spain. T cells, B-cell-depleted T cells, or PBMCs provided the cDNA or gDNA that served as material.

Germline CDR1 reads MNHEY; CDR2 reads SVGAGI. There are 15 residues in the CDR3. Deletions cut 2 bases from V and 2 bases from J, with 10 bases between. In the original analysis: By means of reference gene primer amplification, nucleated cell counts were estimated. The data were produced by immunoSEQ multiplex PCR, yet TCRdb's version contains in-frame clones alone and is incomplete. D and trimming come from the DNA, and the V and J calls and clone size come from that table. Found here are 200,000 to 250,000 clones, about 90% of them singletons; the top ten hold 2.5% to 3.5%. The sequencing input was peripheral blood. The receptor was isolated from a woman in her sixties with acute or convalescent COVID-19. The chain uses TRBV6-5 and TRBJ1-3; a possible D gene is TRBD1 (5 bases). CDR3: CASSYGGWTGNTIYF. The DNA of the CDR3 is TGTGCCAGCAGTTACGGGGGGTGGACTGGAAACACCATATATTTT.